Sequencing of this T cell receptor (beta chain) was carried out in a study of blood T cell repertoires in COVID-19. Across the study: Samples of COVID-19 (acute and convalescent) were obtained from the United States, Italy and Spain. Sources were T cells, B-cell-depleted T cells, or PBMCs; the material itself was cDNA or gDNA.

Germline-derived CDR1 and CDR2 are SGHTA and FQGTGA. CDR3 length: 16 amino acids. V lost 4 bases and J 6 bases, leaving 16 bases between the germline ends. As originally analysed: The authors estimated nucleated cell counts from reference gene primer amplification. Profiling relied on immunoSEQ multiplex PCR, and the TCRdb table lists in-frame clones only, not all of them. That table gives V, J and clone size, and the DNA gave D and trimming. The sample includes around 220,000 clones, over 75% of them seen just once. The chain is built from TRBV7-3 and TRBJ1-6; a weak D match, TRBD1 (5 bases). The TCR was taken from a man aged 45 to 65 with acute or convalescent COVID-19. Material: peripheral blood. CDR3 sequence reads: CASSSLGPVGNSPLHF. In nucleotides, the CDR3 is TGTGCCAGCAGCTCACTGGGGCCAGTGGGTAATTCACCCCTCCACTTT.